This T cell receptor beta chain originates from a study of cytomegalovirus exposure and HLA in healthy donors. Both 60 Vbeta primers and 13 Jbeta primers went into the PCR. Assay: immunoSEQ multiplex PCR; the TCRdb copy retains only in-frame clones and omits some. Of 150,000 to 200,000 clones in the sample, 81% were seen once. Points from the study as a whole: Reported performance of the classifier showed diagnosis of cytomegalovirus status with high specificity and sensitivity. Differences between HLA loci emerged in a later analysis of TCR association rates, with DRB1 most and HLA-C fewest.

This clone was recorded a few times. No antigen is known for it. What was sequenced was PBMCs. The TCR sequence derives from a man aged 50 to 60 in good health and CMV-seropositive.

The CDR3 nucleotides read TGTGCCAGCAGTCCAGACAGGGCCAGGGTAGCTTTCTTT. Amino acid sequence: CASSPDRARVAFF. The chain recombines TRBV6-5 with TRBJ1-1; 7 nucleotides agree with TRBD1. Trimming took 5 bases from V and 10 from J; bases not matched to a gene: 10. The germline V gene encodes CDR1 MNHEY and CDR2 SVGAGI. This CDR3 spans 13 amino acids.